The 10 T cell receptor beta chains listed next were all sequenced from one sample in a study of T cells in Graves' hyperthyroidism and ophthalmopathy. RNA transcripts were the template for amplifying TCR beta CDR3 regions. Using the HTBI primer set, a first-round RT-PCR was run on the TCR CDR3. TCRdb itself ran the multiplex PCR reads through MiXCR, one entry per CDR3 protein. The table shows approximately 430,000 distinct CDR3 sequences, with roughly 14% occurring only once. The sample consisted of blood. The receptor source for this set is a man aged 18 to 35 with Graves' ophthalmopathy.

Comment on this clonotype: This may stem from a read error, because a much larger clone lies one nucleotide away. This rearrangement joins TRBV10-3 to TRBJ2-1; D is possibly TRBD2 (6 bases). The germline gives CDR1 ENHRY, CDR2 SYGVKD. V lost 7 bases and J lost 3, with 19 bases in between. This CDR3 spans 16 amino acids. CDR3 residues: CAINSAGTVDYNEQFF. In nucleotides, the CDR3 is TGTGCCATCAATAGCGCCGGGACTGTAGACTACAATGAGCAGTTCTTC.

V gene TRBV19 combines with J gene TRBJ2-7; 8 bases agree with TRBD1. CDR1 and CDR2 from the germline V gene are LNHDA and SQIVND (reference sequence). V lost 6 bases, J lost 3 bases, and 7 bases stayed unmatched. The CDR3 is 14 residues long. The chain's CDR3 is CASRPGTGFYEQYF. For the CDR3, the DNA is TGTGCCAGTAGACCCGGGACAGGCTTCTACGAGCAGTACTTC. Full variable domain (missing parts from reference TRBV19 and TRBJ2-7): DGGITQSPKYLFRKEGQNVTLSCEQNLNHDAMYWYRQDPGQGLRLIYYSQIVNDFQKGDIAEGYSVSREKKESFPLTVTSAQKNPTAFYLCASRPGTGFYEQYFGPGTRLTVT.

This clonotype was seen only a few times. V usage is TRBV2 and J usage is TRBJ1-1; the match to TRBD1 covers 7 bases. The CDR3 extends over 15 amino acids. V shed 6 bases, J shed 1 base, and the junction held 8 bases outside the gene matches. Germline CDR1 reads SNHLY; CDR2 reads FYNNEI. CDR3: CASRAAGTENTEAFF. CDR3 DNA: TGTGCCAGCAGGGCAGCCGGGACAGAGAACACTGAAGCTTTCTTT.

At least ten counts were recorded for this clonotype. J is TRBJ2-1 and V is TRBV12-3 or TRBV12-4; 13 nucleotides match TRBD2. The CDR3 loop spans 15 amino acids. The trim removed 4 bases at V and 8 bases at J, leaving 5 bases unmatched. The CDR3 nucleotides are TGTGCCAGCAGTTCGGGACTAGCGGGATTAGATGAGCAGTTCTTC. It yields the protein CASSSGLAGLDEQFF.

This clonotype was counted ten times or more. This chain links TRBV28 with TRBJ2-3; 15 positions agree with TRBD2. The CDR3 totals 19 residues. J gave up 0 bases and V 5 bases, and 9 bases lay outside the gene matches. Germline V gives CDR1 MDHEN, CDR2 SYDVKM. CDR3 nucleotides: TGTGCCAGCAGTCCCGGACTAGCGGGGGGGTCTTCCAGCACAGATACGCAGTATTTT. Residues: CASSPGLAGGSSSTDTQYF.

There are many counts of this clonotype. The V and J genes are TRBV12-3 or TRBV12-4 and TRBJ1-3; D is undetermined. The CDR3 is 13 residues long. V was pared by 6 bases and J by 0 bases, with 6 bases between. In DNA, the CDR3 is TGTGCCAGCAGGATTAGCTCTGGAAACACCATATATTTT. Protein sequence: CASRISSGNTIYF.

This clonotype was recorded at least ten times. Here the CDR3 reads CSAREQGSGTDTQYF. The CDR3 DNA sequence: TGCAGTGCTAGAGAGCAGGGAAGTGGGACGGATACGCAGTATTTT. The chain joins TRBV20-1 to TRBJ2-3, with D perhaps given as TRBD1 or TRBD2 (5 bases each). The CDR3 spans 15 residues. Looked up from germline, CDR1 is DFQATT and CDR2 is SNEGSKA (reference sequence). The V end lost 0 bases, the J end lost 6 bases, and 16 bases lay between the germline ends.

Only a few counts were recorded for this clonotype. CDR3 sequence: CASSGFGGIQAFF. The CDR3 DNA sequence: TGTGCCAGCAGTGGTTTTGGTGGCATCCAAGCTTTCTTT. The chain recombines TRBV2 with TRBJ1-1, with D unclear. Trimming shortened V by 4 bases and J by 9 bases, and 15 bases separated the two germline ends. The CDR3 totals 13 residues. Germline loops: CDR1 SNHLY, CDR2 FYNNEI.

This clonotype has ten or more counts. CDR3 nucleotide sequence: TGCGCCAGCAGCCGTAGCGGGGCCTACGAGCAGTACTTC. Translation gives CASSRSGAYEQYF. The rearrangement links TRBV5-1 to TRBJ2-7; 8 bases are a match to TRBD2. Germline CDR1 SGHRS, CDR2 YFSETQ. V was pared by 4 bases and J by 2 bases, with 2 bases of the junction left unmatched. The CDR3 runs 13 residues.

This clonotype has a count of ten or more. The CDR3 coding sequence is TGCGCCAGCAGCCCGTTACACTCAATGAACACTGAAGCTTTCTTT. Translated: CASSPLHSMNTEAFF. The genes are TRBV5-1 and TRBJ1-1; D gene ambiguous. V was clipped by 4 bases and J by 0 bases, with 13 bases between them. CDR3 length: 15 residues. Per the germline V gene, CDR1 is SGHRS and CDR2 is YFSETQ.